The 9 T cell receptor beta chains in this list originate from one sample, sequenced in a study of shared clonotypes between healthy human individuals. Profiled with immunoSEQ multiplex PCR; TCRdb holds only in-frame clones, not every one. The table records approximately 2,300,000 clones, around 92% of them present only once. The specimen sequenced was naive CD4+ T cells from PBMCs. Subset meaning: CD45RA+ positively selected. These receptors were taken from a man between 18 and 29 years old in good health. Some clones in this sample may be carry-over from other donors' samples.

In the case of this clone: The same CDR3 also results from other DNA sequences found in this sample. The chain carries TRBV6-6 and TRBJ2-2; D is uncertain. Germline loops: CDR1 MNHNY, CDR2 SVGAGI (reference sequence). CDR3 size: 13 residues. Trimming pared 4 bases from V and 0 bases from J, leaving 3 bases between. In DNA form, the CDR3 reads TGTGCCAGCAGTTCCCCGAACACCGGGGAGCTGTTTTTT. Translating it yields CASSSPNTGELFF.

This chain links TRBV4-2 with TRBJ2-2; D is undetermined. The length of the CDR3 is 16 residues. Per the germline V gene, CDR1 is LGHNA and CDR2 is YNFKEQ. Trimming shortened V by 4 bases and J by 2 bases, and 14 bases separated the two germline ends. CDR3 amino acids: CASSPPGRANTGELFF. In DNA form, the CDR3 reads TGTGCCAGCAGCCCCCCCGGTAGGGCCAACACCGGGGAGCTGTTTTTT.

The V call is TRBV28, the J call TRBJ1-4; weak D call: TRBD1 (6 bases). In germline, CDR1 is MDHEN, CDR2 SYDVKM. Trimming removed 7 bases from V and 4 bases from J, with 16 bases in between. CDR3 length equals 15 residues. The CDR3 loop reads CASTVGGAGNEKLFF. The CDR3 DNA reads TGTGCCAGCACCGTGGGGGGGGCAGGTAATGAAAAACTGTTTTTT.

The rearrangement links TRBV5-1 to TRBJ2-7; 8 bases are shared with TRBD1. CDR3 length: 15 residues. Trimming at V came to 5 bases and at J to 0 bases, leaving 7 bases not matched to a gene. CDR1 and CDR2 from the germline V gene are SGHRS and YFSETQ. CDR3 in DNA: TGCGCCAGCAGACGGACAGGGCGGGACTCCTACGAGCAGTACTTC. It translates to CASRRTGRDSYEQYF.

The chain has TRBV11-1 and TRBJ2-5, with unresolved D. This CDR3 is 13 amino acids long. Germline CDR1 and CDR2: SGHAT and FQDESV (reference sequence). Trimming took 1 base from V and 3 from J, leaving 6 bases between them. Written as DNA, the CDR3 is TGTGCCAGCAGCTTAGACGGAAAAGAGACCCAGTACTTC. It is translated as CASSLDGKETQYF.

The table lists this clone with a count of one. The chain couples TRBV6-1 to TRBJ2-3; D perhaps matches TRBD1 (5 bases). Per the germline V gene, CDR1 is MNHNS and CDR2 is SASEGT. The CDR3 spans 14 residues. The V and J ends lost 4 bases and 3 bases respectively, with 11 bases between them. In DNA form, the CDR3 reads TGTGCCAGCAGTGCCAGACAGCAGACAGATACGCAGTATTTT. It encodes CASSARQQTDTQYF.

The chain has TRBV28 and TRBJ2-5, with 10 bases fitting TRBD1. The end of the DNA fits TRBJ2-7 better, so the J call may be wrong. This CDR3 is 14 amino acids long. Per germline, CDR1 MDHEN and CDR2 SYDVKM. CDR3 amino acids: CASSTTGGWYEQYF. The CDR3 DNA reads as TGTGCCAGCAGTACGACAGGGGGCTGGTACGAGCAGTACTTC.

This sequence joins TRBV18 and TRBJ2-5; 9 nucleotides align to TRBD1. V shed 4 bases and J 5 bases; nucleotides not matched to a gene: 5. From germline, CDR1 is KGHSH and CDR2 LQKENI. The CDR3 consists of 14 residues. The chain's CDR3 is CASSRETGGETQYF. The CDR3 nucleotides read TGTGCCAGCTCACGCGAAACAGGGGGCGAGACCCAGTACTTC.

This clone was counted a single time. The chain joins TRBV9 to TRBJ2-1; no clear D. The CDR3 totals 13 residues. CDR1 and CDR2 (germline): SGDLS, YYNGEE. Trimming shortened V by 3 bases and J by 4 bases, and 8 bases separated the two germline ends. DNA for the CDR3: TGTGCCAGCAGCGGAGACCCATACAATGAGCAGTTCTTC. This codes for CASSGDPYNEQFF.